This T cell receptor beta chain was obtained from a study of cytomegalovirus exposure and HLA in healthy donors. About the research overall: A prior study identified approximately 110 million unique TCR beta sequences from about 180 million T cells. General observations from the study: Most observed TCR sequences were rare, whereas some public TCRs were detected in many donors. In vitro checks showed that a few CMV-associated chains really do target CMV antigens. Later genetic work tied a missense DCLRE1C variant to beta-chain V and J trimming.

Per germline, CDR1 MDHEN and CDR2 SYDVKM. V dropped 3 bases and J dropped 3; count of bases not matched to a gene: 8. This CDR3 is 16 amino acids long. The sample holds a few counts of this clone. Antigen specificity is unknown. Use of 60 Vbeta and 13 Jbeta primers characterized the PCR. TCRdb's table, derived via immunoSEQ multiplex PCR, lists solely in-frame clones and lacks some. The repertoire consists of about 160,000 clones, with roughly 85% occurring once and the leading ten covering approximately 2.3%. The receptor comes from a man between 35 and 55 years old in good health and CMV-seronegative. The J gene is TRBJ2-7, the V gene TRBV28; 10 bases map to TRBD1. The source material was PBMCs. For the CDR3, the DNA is TGTGCCAGCAGTTTGTCCTCCGGGACAGGGGTCTACGAGCAGTACTTC. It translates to CASSLSSGTGVYEQYF.